The 32 T cell receptor beta chains presented below share a single source sample, sequenced in a study of T cell repertoires in cytomegalovirus infection. TCRdb re-called the reads with MiXCR, one entry per CDR3 protein. The table lists about 900,000 distinct CDR3 sequences, approximately 30% of them singletons. These receptors' antigens are unknown. Sequencing was performed on cultured CD8+ T cells from PBMCs, taken from culture after CMV antigen stimulation. The receptors come from a human donor in good health (CMV status not recorded). Some clones in this sample may be carry-over from other donors' samples.

V usage is TRBV28 and J usage is TRBJ2-4; the match to TRBD1 covers 9 bases. The V segment lost 5 bases and the J segment 5 bases; nucleotides outside the gene matches: 4. The CDR3 is 14 amino acids. Germline V gives CDR1 MDHEN, CDR2 SYDVKM. CDR3 in DNA: TGTGCCAGCAGTACCTGGACAGGGGAAAACATTCAGTACTTC. Translation gives CASSTWTGENIQYF.

A few counts support this clonotype. The chain joins TRBV13 to TRBJ2-7; D is possibly TRBD2 (6 bases). The V end was cut by 2 bases, the J end by 2 bases, with 10 bases between. This CDR3 spans 14 amino acids. Germline CDR1 PRHDT, CDR2 FYEKMQ (reference sequence). This CDR3 is CASSLRGATYEQYV. The CDR3 DNA follows: TGTGCCAGCAGCTTACGCGGGGCCACCTACGAGCAGTACGTC.

This clonotype was detected only a few times. This sequence joins TRBV4-1 and TRBJ1-1; 7 bases are shared with TRBD1. The CDR3 is 16 amino acids. The germline gives CDR1 MGHRA, CDR2 YSYEKL. V dropped 3 bases and J dropped 1; count of bases not matched to a gene: 8. The CDR3: CASSHPGDRRNTEAFF. In DNA form, the CDR3 reads TGCGCCAGCAGCCACCCCGGGGACAGAAGGAACACTGAAGCTTTCTTT.

This sequence joins TRBV2 and TRBJ2-7; TRBD2 might be the D (5 bases). CDR1 and CDR2 (germline): SNHLY, FYNNEI. The V and J ends lost 2 bases and 6 bases respectively, with 14 bases between them. The CDR3 loop spans 14 amino acids. The CDR3 loop reads CASSETRVPSEQYV. The CDR3 nucleotides read TGTGCCAGCAGTGAAACTAGAGTCCCTTCCGAGCAGTACGTC.

This clonotype was found once. This chain links TRBV24-1 with TRBJ2-1; D uncertain. The ends were cut back, 2 bases at V and 5 bases at J, with 9 bases in the middle. This CDR3 is built from 14 residues. Germline lookup yields CDR1 KGHDR and CDR2 SFDVKD. The DNA of the CDR3 is TGTGCCACCAGTGATTCAAGGTGGGACAATGAGCAGTTCTTC. Protein: CATSDSRWDNEQFF.

The chain carries TRBV5-5 and TRBJ1-2; 10 bases line up with TRBD1. The CDR3 contains 14 residues. The trim removed 3 bases at V and 6 bases at J, leaving 5 bases unmatched. The germline gives CDR1 SGHKS, CDR2 YYEKEE (reference sequence). In nucleotides, the CDR3 is TGTGCCAGCAGCTATTGGACAGGGGGAGATGGCTACACCTTC. Encoded protein: CASSYWTGGDGYTF. The full variable domain, its missing parts supplied by reference TRBV5-5 and TRBJ1-2, is DAGVTQSPTHLIKTRGQQVTLRCSPISGHKSVSWYQQVLGQGPQFIFQYYEKEERGRGNFPDRFSARQFPNYSSELNVNALLLGDSALYLCASSYWTGGDGYTFGSGTRLTVV.

The table lists this clonotype with a few counts. The chain is built from TRBV6-2 or TRBV6-3 and TRBJ2-5; the D gene is possibly TRBD1 (6 bases). CDR3 length: 15 amino acids. From germline, CDR1 is MNHEY and CDR2 SVGEGT. The ends were cut back, 7 bases at V and 4 bases at J, with 19 bases in the middle. The CDR3: CASKRARGRGETQYF. CDR3 nucleotide sequence: TGTGCCAGCAAACGGGCCAGGGGCCGGGGAGAGACCCAGTACTTC.

V and J are TRBV6-1 and TRBJ1-5, with no clear D. This CDR3 contains 14 residues. V was shortened by 4 bases and J by 5 bases, with 12 bases between the two germline ends. Germline V gives CDR1 MNHNS, CDR2 SASEGT. The chain's CDR3 is CASSVTVLDQPQHF. CDR3 nucleotides: TGTGCCAGCAGTGTTACGGTTCTGGATCAGCCCCAGCATTTT.

The V gene is TRBV10-3, the J gene TRBJ2-7; the D call may be TRBD1 or TRBD2 (5 bases each). The CDR3 totals 16 residues. With 0 bases removed from V and 5 bases from J, the gap between germline ends came to 17 bases. Germline values: CDR1 ENHRY, CDR2 SYGVKD. In DNA, the CDR3 is TGTGCCATCAGTGAGTCGTGGGGCGGGTACAATGACGAGCAGTACGTC. The encoded protein is CAISESWGGYNDEQYV.

This clonotype occurred a few times. This rearrangement joins TRBV20-1 to TRBJ2-1, with 8 bases fitting TRBD1. Germline V CDR1 and CDR2: DFQATT, SNEGSKA (reference sequence). The CDR3 runs 16 residues. With 0 bases clipped from V and 2 bases from J, the junction kept 6 bases outside the gene matches. DNA of the CDR3: TGCAGTGCTAGAGATCCAGCGACAGGGGCCTACAATGAGCAGTTCTTC. Its translation: CSARDPATGAYNEQFF.

The sample holds a few counts of this clonotype. The chain joins TRBV12-3 or TRBV12-4 to TRBJ1-2; the match to TRBD1 covers 9 bases. The CDR3 loop spans 14 amino acids. The J segment lost 5 bases and the V segment lost 8 bases, leaving 9 bases of the junction unmatched. CDR3 bases: TGTGCCAGCGCTGGGGGACAGGGAATTTATGGCTACACCTTC. Amino acids: CASAGGQGIYGYTF.

This chain links TRBV19 with TRBJ1-1, with 7 bases that match TRBD1. The CDR3 length is 18 residues. The junction had 19 bases not matched to a gene; V was cut back by 6 bases and J by 3 bases. Germline V lookup: CDR1 LNHDA, CDR2 SQIVND (reference sequence). The CDR3: CASSTLITHDREDTEAFF. In DNA form, the CDR3 reads TGTGCCAGTAGCACGCTTATCACCCATGACAGGGAGGACACTGAAGCTTTCTTT. Full variable domain (remainder filled in from reference TRBV19 and TRBJ1-1): DGGITQSPKYLFRKEGQNVTLSCEQNLNHDAMYWYRQDPGQGLRLIYYSQIVNDFQKGDIAEGYSVSREKKESFPLTVTSAQKNPTAFYLCASSTLITHDREDTEAFFGQGTRLTVV.

This clonotype was seen ten or more times. The chain uses TRBV28 and TRBJ2-7; 7 positions agree with TRBD2. CDR3 length equals 14 residues. Germline-derived CDR1 and CDR2 are MDHEN and SYDVKM. The ends lost 6 bases at V and 2 bases at J; junction bases unmatched: 7. CDR3 sequence (DNA): TGTGCCAGCAGCGACCGGGGGGACCCCTACGAGCAGTACGTC. Its protein is CASSDRGDPYEQYV.

The V call is TRBV6-2 or TRBV6-3, the J call TRBJ1-3, with a weak D call TRBD1 (5 bases). The germline V gene encodes CDR1 MNHEY and CDR2 SVGEGT. This CDR3 spans 14 amino acids. The V end was cut by 5 bases, the J end by 0 bases, with 8 bases between. The CDR3 DNA follows: TGTGCCAGCAGTCGGGACGGCTCTGGAAACACCATATATTTT. Amino acids: CASSRDGSGNTIYF.

V usage is TRBV6-2 or TRBV6-3 and J usage is TRBJ1-1; D may be TRBD1 (6 bases). The V gene lost 6 bases and the J gene lost 3 bases, with 14 bases spanning the gap. The germline V gene has CDR1 MNHEY and CDR2 SVGEGT. The CDR3 contains 14 residues. CDR3 sequence reads: CASRPNREYTEAFF. As DNA, the CDR3 is TGTGCCAGCAGACCGAACAGGGAATACACTGAAGCTTTCTTT.

The chain combines TRBV27 with TRBJ2-3; D gene ambiguous. The CDR3 runs to 15 residues. Germline-derived CDR1 and CDR2 are MNHEY and SMNVEV (reference sequence). V was clipped by 0 bases and J by 2 bases, with 9 bases between them. CDR3 DNA: TGTGCCAGCAGTTTATCCAGAGCCTTCACAGATACGCAGTATTTT. Translating gives CASSLSRAFTDTQYF.

V usage is TRBV6-5 and J usage is TRBJ1-1, with D maybe TRBD1 (6 bases). The CDR3 consists of 15 residues. Germline CDR1 and CDR2: MNHEY and SVGAGI. V was trimmed by 2 bases and J by 6 bases, leaving 16 bases between them. The CDR3 DNA is TGTGCCAGCAGTTACGGAACAGGGTTTTTGGCTGAAGCTTTCTTT. Translation: CASSYGTGFLAEAFF.

This rearrangement joins TRBV24-1 to TRBJ2-7; D is undetermined. Germline V CDR1 and CDR2: KGHDR, SFDVKD. CDR3 length: 11 residues. V was pared by 12 bases and J by 2 bases, with 10 bases between. For the CDR3, the DNA is TGTGCCGTCGGCAGTGCCTACGAGCAGTACTTC. As protein: CAVGSAYEQYF.

This clonotype showed up just a few times. The CDR3 protein is CASSVQGGRRETQYF. CDR3 bases: TGTGCCAGCAGCGTACAGGGTGGGCGTAGGGAGACCCAGTACTTC. The chain couples TRBV9 to TRBJ2-5; possible D gene TRBD1, 5 bases. V dropped 1 base and J dropped 5 bases, with 15 bases sitting between them. Germline lookup yields CDR1 SGDLS and CDR2 YYNGEE. The CDR3 is made up of 15 amino acids.

The chain recombines TRBV4-1 with TRBJ1-1, with a weak D call TRBD1 (6 bases). This CDR3 comprises 16 residues. Looked up from germline, CDR1 is MGHRA and CDR2 is YSYEKL. V lost 4 bases and J lost 0, with 15 bases in between. The CDR3 protein is CASSPEWGALNTEAFF. The CDR3 DNA reads as TGCGCCAGCAGCCCCGAGTGGGGGGCGTTGAACACTGAAGCTTTCTTT.

This clonotype was counted many times. The chain couples TRBV7-6 to TRBJ2-1; possibly TRBD2 for D (6 bases). Germline CDR1 and CDR2: SGHVS and FNYEAQ. The CDR3 length is 15 residues. V lost 7 bases, J lost 3 bases, and 16 bases lay in between. The CDR3 loop is CASILTPEGYNEQFF. The CDR3, as DNA: TGTGCCAGCATTTTGACTCCGGAGGGCTACAATGAGCAGTTCTTC.

As concerns this clonotype: At one boundary the junction diverges from the germline segment, which might be a read error. The V call is TRBV4-2, the J call TRBJ1-2; tentative D call: TRBD1 (6 bases). Germline CDR1 reads LGHNA; CDR2 reads YNFKEQ. The CDR3 spans 15 residues. The CDR3, as DNA: TGTGCCAGCACCCAACGAGGACAGCCAGCCTTTGGCTACACCTTC. Amino acid sequence: CASTQRGQPAFGYTF.

The gene calls are TRBV27 and TRBJ2-3; D is possibly TRBD1 (5 bases). V lost 3 bases to trimming and J lost 4 bases, with 11 bases between them. The CDR3 contains 14 residues. CDR1 is MNHEY, CDR2 SMNVEV, per germline (reference sequence). The DNA for the CDR3 is TGTGCCAGCAGTTTCCAGGGTGGAGCAGATACGCAGTATTTT. As protein: CASSFQGGADTQYF.

The sample holds a few counts of this clonotype. The rearrangement joins TRBV25-1 to TRBJ1-4; D gene ambiguous. Germline CDR1 reads MGHDK; CDR2 reads SYGVNS. Trimming pared 10 bases from V and 3 bases from J, leaving 9 bases between. The CDR3 is 12 residues long. The CDR3 coding sequence is TGTGCCACCGGATCAGCTAATGAAAAACTGTTTTTT. This codes for CATGSANEKLFF. The full variable domain, its missing parts supplied by reference TRBV25-1 and TRBJ1-4, is EADIYQTPRYLVIGTGKKITLECSQTMGHDKMYWYQQDPGMELHLIHYSYGVNSTEKGDLSSESTVSRIRTEHFPLTLESARPSHTSQYLCATGSANEKLFFGSGTQLSVL.

In regard to this clonotype: One end of the junction does not line up with germline, which may come from a read error. The CDR3 reads CATSLGRGIYNEQSF. CDR3 coding DNA: TGTGCCACCAGCCTAGGCCGGGGGATCTACAATGAGCAGTCCTTC. The genes are TRBV15 and TRBJ2-1; D is possibly TRBD2 (6 bases). This CDR3 region has 15 residues. Germline V gene data show CDR1 as LNHNV and CDR2 as YYDKDF (reference sequence). The whole variable domain, remainder taken from reference TRBV15 and TRBJ2-1, is DAMVIQNPRYQVTQFGKPVTLSCSQTLNHNVMYWYQQKSSQAPKLLFHYYDKDFNNEADTPDNFQSRRPNTSFCFLDIRSPGLGDTAMYLCATSLGRGIYNEQSFGPGTRLTVL.

The rearrangement uses TRBV2 and TRBJ1-3; D may be TRBD1 (5 bases). V was pared by 8 bases and J by 6 bases, with 8 bases between. Looked up from germline, CDR1 is SNHLY and CDR2 is FYNNEI. The CDR3 consists of 11 residues. CDR3 loop: CASGGENTIYF. The CDR3 DNA reads TGTGCCAGCGGGGGAGAAAACACCATATATTTT.

This chain uses TRBV25-1 with TRBJ1-1; D not certain. There are 13 residues in the CDR3. V was cut by 7 bases and J by 0 bases, with 9 bases left in between. CDR1 and CDR2 from the germline V gene are MGHDK and SYGVNS. CDR3 in amino acids: CASTLGMNTEAFF. The CDR3 DNA reads TGTGCCAGCACCCTCGGAATGAACACTGAAGCTTTCTTT.

The chain employs TRBV27 and TRBJ1-6; possible D gene TRBD1, 6 bases. The CDR3 has 14 amino acids. Trimming took off 6 bases at V and 11 bases at J, with 17 bases between the two ends. In germline, CDR1 is MNHEY, CDR2 SMNVEV (reference sequence). The CDR3 coding sequence is TGTGCCAGCAGGCTGGGACAAGACTTGGCACCCCTCCACTTT. Its translation is CASRLGQDLAPLHF.

J is TRBJ1-2 and V is TRBV4-3; tentative D call: TRBD1 (5 bases). CDR1 is LGHNA and CDR2 is YSLEER in the germline V gene. V was clipped by 4 bases and J by 2 bases, with 14 bases between them. This CDR3 has 15 residues. The CDR3 nucleotides read TGCGCCAGCAGCCCGCAGGGAATTGGAAACTATGGCTACACCTTC. This encodes CASSPQGIGNYGYTF.

Ten or more counts support this clonotype. J is TRBJ2-1 and V is TRBV7-8, with TRBD1 matching 7 bases. V was pared by 5 bases and J by 7 bases, with 17 bases of the junction left unmatched. Germline V lookup: CDR1 SGHVS, CDR2 FQNEAQ. The CDR3 sequence is 17 residues long. CDR3 protein: CASSQPRRGGTFNEQFF. In nucleotides, the CDR3 is TGTGCCAGCAGCCAACCCCGGAGAGGGGGCACTTTTAATGAGCAGTTCTTC.

The chain combines TRBV7-9 with TRBJ2-5; 9 bases match TRBD2. V trimming: 2 bases; J trimming: 4 bases; junction bases outside the gene matches: 14. CDR3 length: 18 residues. Germline CDR1 and CDR2: SEHNR and FQNEAQ (reference sequence). CDR3 nucleotides: TGTGCCAGCAGCTTATCCGGACTAGCGAGGGCTACCCGAGAGACCCAGTACTTC. This codes for CASSLSGLARATRETQYF. The full variable domain, rest sourced from reference TRBV7-9 and TRBJ2-5, is DTGVSQNPRHKITKRGQNVTFRCDPISEHNRLYWYRQTLGQGPEFLTYFQNEAQLEKSRLLSDRFSAERPKGSFSTLEIQRTEQGDSAMYLCASSLSGLARATRETQYFGPGTRLLVL.

This clonotype was detected ten times or more. V gene TRBV7-9 combines with J gene TRBJ1-5; D not resolved. CDR3 length: 12 residues. The germline CDR1 and CDR2 sequences are SEHNR and FQNEAQ (reference sequence). V gave up 5 bases and J gave up 5 bases, with 7 bases separating them. The CDR3 is CASSVGYQPQHF. The CDR3 region has the DNA TGTGCCAGCAGCGTCGGCTATCAGCCCCAGCATTTT.